Listed below are T cell receptor beta chains from one sample, sequenced in a study of cytomegalovirus exposure and HLA in healthy donors. Method: immunoSEQ multiplex PCR; TCRdb's copy keeps in-frame clones and lacks some. This table holds around 130,000 clones, over 65% found once. The specimen was PBMCs. Receptor source: a woman aged 25 to 45 in good health and CMV-seronegative. Both conserved end residues are part of each CDR3. The order of the fields is D gene, clone size, V gene, J gene, CDR3 DNA, CDR3 protein. D genes are given only for firm matches. Size values are once, few and many counts, or a class for expanded clones, and some rows have none.

>-|-|TRBV2|TRBJ2-5
TGTGCCAGCAGTCCCGGGGAGGGGACAACCCAGTACTTC
CASSPGEGTTQYF
>TRBD1|-|TRBV7-2|TRBJ2-5
TGTGCCAGCAGCCCGAGGGGGCTTGGAGAGACCCAGTACTTC
CASSPRGLGETQYF
>TRBD2|-|TRBV7-2|TRBJ2-3
TGTGCCAGCAGCCCGAATAGCGGGGGGCACACAGATACGCAGTATTTT
CASSPNSGGHTDTQYF
>-|-|TRBV2|TRBJ2-3
TGTGCCAGCAGTGACCCTGGCGGGGTCCCACCAGATACGCAGTATTTT
CASSDPGGVPPDTQYF
>-|-|TRBV2|TRBJ2-5
TGTGCCAGCAGTGGACAGCGCCCCCCAGAGACCCAGTACTTC
CASSGQRPPETQYF
>TRBD1|-|TRBV10-3|TRBJ1-4
TGTGCCATCAGAGATCACCGGGACAGGAATGAAAAACTGTTTTTT
CAIRDHRDRNEKLFF
>-|few|TRBV7-3|TRBJ1-1
TGTGCCAGCAGCACCTCCGGGAAGAACACTGAAGCTTTCTTT
CASSTSGKNTEAFF
>TRBD1|-|TRBV7-2|TRBJ2-5
TGTGCCAGCAGCTTCGGACAGGGAGAGACCCAGTACTTC
CASSFGQGETQYF
>-|-|TRBV15|TRBJ2-3
TGTGCCACCAGCAGAGATTTCGCGCAGTATTTT
CATSRDFAQYF
>TRBD1|-|TRBV28|TRBJ1-1
TGTGCCAGCACCACCCCTCGACAGGGGGCGATTGGGTACACTGAAGCTTTCTTT
CASTTPRQGAIGYTEAFF
>TRBD2|once|TRBV9|TRBJ2-1
TGTGCCAGCAGCTCCGGACTAGCGGGGGACCACAATGAGCAGTTCTTC
CASSSGLAGDHNEQFF
>-|-|TRBV19|TRBJ1-4
TGTGCCAGTAGAGTGACAGGCGATAATGAAAAACTGTTTTTT
CASRVTGDNEKLFF
>-|once|TRBV27|TRBJ1-6
TGTGCCAGCAGCCGGGGGGGGAATAATTCACCCCTCCACTTT
CASSRGGNNSPLHF
>TRBD1|-|TRBV5-4|TRBJ2-7
TGTGCCAGCAGCTGGGACAGGGCCGAGCAGTACTTC
CASSWDRAEQYF
>-|once|TRBV29-1|TRBJ2-5
TGCAGTGGACTGTGGTACCAAGAGACCCAGTACTTC
CSGLWYQETQYF
>TRBD2|-|TRBV4-1|TRBJ2-7
TGCGCCAGCAGCCATTTAGCGGGGGGGGAATCCTACGAGCAGTACTTC
CASSHLAGGESYEQYF
>-|-|TRBV2|TRBJ2-3
TGTGCCAGCAGTGTTACGGGGATGCCTCTCACAGATACGCAGTATTTT
CASSVTGMPLTDTQYF
>-|-|TRBV5-6|TRBJ1-2
TGTGCCAGCAGCATAGGACGGGAGCAGGGCTACACCTTC
CASSIGREQGYTF
>TRBD2|few|TRBV10-3|TRBJ2-7
TGTGCCATCAAGGCGGGGAGGGACGAGCAGTACTTC
CAIKAGRDEQYF
>TRBD2|-|TRBV19|TRBJ2-1
TGTGCCAGTAGTATAAGTAGGACTAGCGGGACCTACAATGAGCAGTTCTTC
CASSISRTSGTYNEQFF
>TRBD2|-|TRBV5-4|TRBJ2-2
TGTGCCAGCACCTTGGGGGGGGTGAACACCGGGGAGCTGTTTTTT
CASTLGGVNTGELFF
>TRBD1|once|TRBV5-6|TRBJ1-1
TGTGCCAGCACCTGGGGGGCAGGGGGCGGAATCACTGAAGCTTTCTTT
CASTWGAGGGITEAFF
>-|once|TRBV6-5|TRBJ1-3
TGTGCCAGCACCCCGACAGTTGGAAACACCATATATTTT
CASTPTVGNTIYF
>TRBD2|once|TRBV7-6|TRBJ2-3
TGTGCCAGCAGCTTACTAGCGGGGGTTGGGACAGATACGCAGTATTTT
CASSLLAGVGTDTQYF
>TRBD1|-|TRBV30|TRBJ1-5
TGTGCCTGGAGTGCCGGGACAGTTGGCAATCAGCCCCAGCATTTT
CAWSAGTVGNQPQHF